Described below is a single TCR beta chain sequence and its context. Its specificity is unknown. PCR used 60 Vbeta primers and 13 Jbeta primers. Using immunoSEQ multiplex PCR, the repertoire was profiled, and TCRdb retains in-frame clones only, with some absent. The data hold around 140,000 clones, with approximately 80% observed a single time. The data were obtained in a study of cytomegalovirus exposure and HLA in healthy donors. Study in general: Early release data held about 85 million unique TCRs from HLA-typed donors. Overall study results and limits: Sequencing likely produced, as an artifact, a cluster of highly shared sequence variants. A previous analysis found most TCR beta V segments productive roughly 87% or roughly 30% of the time.

The TCR comes from a woman aged 60-70 years in good health and CMV-seronegative. The source material was PBMCs.

The CDR3 DNA sequence: TGTGCCAGCAGCTTTCCGGGGTCCCCCTACGAGCAGTACTTC. This encodes CASSFPGSPYEQYF. The chain links TRBV7-9 to TRBJ2-7; the D gene is possibly TRBD2 (5 bases). In germline, CDR1 is SEHNR, CDR2 FQNEAQ (reference sequence). The CDR3 sequence is 14 residues long. V dropped 3 bases and J dropped 2 bases, with 11 bases sitting between them.